One and the same sample provided the 30 T cell receptor beta chains below, sequenced in a study of cytomegalovirus exposure and HLA in healthy donors. It was with 60 Vbeta and 13 Jbeta primers that the PCR ran. This table comes from immunoSEQ multiplex PCR, and its TCRdb copy is limited to in-frame clones, with some not included. The sample records 79,000 or so clones, 79% being singletons. The sequenced sample was PBMCs. These receptors were collected from a woman aged 40 to 50 in good health and CMV-seropositive.

The chain has TRBV27 and TRBJ2-1; D call uncertain. V lost 5 bases, J lost 0 bases, and 14 bases lay in between. The CDR3 has 16 residues. Germline CDR1 and CDR2: MNHEY and SMNVEV (reference sequence). The CDR3: CASSTRTTSSYNEQFF. CDR3 DNA sequence: TGTGCCAGCAGTACTCGAACTACCAGCTCCTACAATGAGCAGTTCTTC.

The chain is built from TRBV28 and TRBJ1-1; D gene uncertain. Trimming pared 6 bases from V and 1 base from J, leaving 9 bases between. Germline V CDR1 and CDR2: MDHEN, SYDVKM. CDR3 length: 13 residues. CDR3 bases: TGTGCCAGCAGCCAATTCAGGAACACTGAAGCTTTCTTT. Protein product: CASSQFRNTEAFF.

V is TRBV6-5 and J is TRBJ1-4, with 7 bases matching TRBD1. Germline values: CDR1 MNHEY, CDR2 SVGAGI. The junction had 5 bases not matched to a gene; V was cut back by 5 bases and J by 2 bases. The length of the CDR3 is 15 residues. The CDR3 nucleotides read TGTGCCAGCAGTCCTCGACAGGGCACTAATGAAAAACTGTTTTTT. The encoded protein is CASSPRQGTNEKLFF.

This chain uses TRBV9 with TRBJ2-5, with D possibly matching TRBD2 (7 bases). The length of the CDR3 is 16 residues. In germline, CDR1 is SGDLS, CDR2 YYNGEE. Trimming stripped 0 bases from V and 3 bases from J, with 15 bases between. In DNA, the CDR3 is TGTGCCAGCAGCGTAGAGGGGGGGATAGGCAAAGAGACCCAGTACTTC. This gives the protein CASSVEGGIGKETQYF.

This chain connects TRBV5-1 to TRBJ2-5; 11 nucleotides agree with TRBD1. Per the germline V gene, CDR1 is SGHRS and CDR2 is YFSETQ. The V and J ends lost 6 bases and 5 bases, in that order; junction bases with no gene match: 6. The CDR3 sequence is 14 residues long. The CDR3 DNA reads TGCGCCAGCATCGCAGGGACAGGGGGGGAGACCCAGTACTTC. Amino acid sequence: CASIAGTGGETQYF.

V gene TRBV29-1 combines with J gene TRBJ2-7, with D perhaps matching TRBD2 (5 bases). CDR1 and CDR2 from the germline V gene are SQVTM and ANQGSEA. Trimming cost V 4 bases and J 3 bases, with 19 bases left between them. The CDR3 runs to 15 residues. The CDR3 DNA reads as TGCAGCGTTGTAGCCTCTAGCTCAACTAGCTACGAGCAGTACTTC. Translation gives CSVVASSSTSYEQYF.

This clone was counted a single time. This chain links TRBV6-5 with TRBJ1-1, with D uncertain. The CDR3 runs to 14 residues. Germline V lookup: CDR1 MNHEY, CDR2 SVGAGI. The germline V and J ends were trimmed by 2 bases and 1 base, with 8 bases remaining between them. The CDR3 region is CASSYTGRNTEAFF. The CDR3 bases are TGTGCCAGCAGTTACACCGGGAGGAACACTGAAGCTTTCTTT.

The J gene is TRBJ2-1, the V gene TRBV9; 9 positions agree with TRBD1. The CDR3 extends over 17 amino acids. With V trimmed by 0 bases and J by 8 bases, 12 bases remained unmatched. Germline lookup yields CDR1 SGDLS and CDR2 YYNGEE. The CDR3 loop reads CASSVGLGTGLKDEQFF. As DNA, the CDR3 is TGTGCCAGCAGCGTAGGCCTCGGGACAGGGTTGAAGGATGAGCAGTTCTTC.

The chain combines TRBV5-4 with TRBJ1-4; TRBD1 might be the D (5 bases). The germline V and J ends were trimmed by 3 bases and 3 bases, with 15 bases remaining between them. The CDR3 contains 16 residues. CDR1 and CDR2 (germline): SGHNT, YYREEE (reference sequence). The CDR3 sequence is CASSSGNRLANEKLFF. In nucleotides, the CDR3 is TGTGCCAGCAGCTCCGGTAACAGGTTGGCTAATGAAAAACTGTTTTTT.

The rearrangement joins TRBV10-3 to TRBJ1-5, with a weak D call TRBD1 (5 bases). The germline V and J ends were trimmed by 10 bases and 6 bases, with 13 bases remaining between them. The germline gives CDR1 ENHRY, CDR2 SYGVKD. The CDR3 runs to 12 residues. The CDR3 coding sequence is TGTGCCAGCGGACCGCAGGGTCAGCCCCAGCATTTT. Protein product: CASGPQGQPQHF.

This chain connects TRBV5-4 to TRBJ1-1; D unclear. V lost 1 base to trimming and J lost 7 bases, with 5 bases between them. CDR1 is SGHNT and CDR2 is YYREEE in the germline V gene (reference sequence). The length of the CDR3 is 11 residues. CDR3 region: CASSLQNEAFF. The DNA for the CDR3 is TGTGCCAGCAGCTTGCAGAATGAAGCTTTCTTT.

The rearrangement joins TRBV29-1 to TRBJ2-2, with 8 positions matching TRBD2. Germline-derived CDR1 and CDR2 are SQVTM and ANQGSEA. This CDR3 has 14 amino acids. The V gene end was trimmed by 4 bases and the J gene end by 7 bases; junction bases not matched to a gene: 8. This CDR3 is CSVVAGGRGGELFF. CDR3 nucleotides: TGCAGCGTTGTGGCGGGAGGCCGCGGCGGGGAGCTGTTTTTT.

This CDR3 is CASSQFPRGRREYQETQYF. DNA of the CDR3: TGTGCCAGCAGCCAATTTCCTCGGGGCAGGCGGGAGTACCAAGAGACCCAGTACTTC. The chain is built from TRBV7-2 and TRBJ2-5; 7 positions match TRBD2. The CDR3 is made up of 19 amino acids. J gave up 0 bases and V 5 bases, and 18 bases lay outside the gene matches. The germline gives CDR1 SGHTA, CDR2 FQGNSA.

This clone was found once. V usage is TRBV9 and J usage is TRBJ1-2, with TRBD1 as a possible D gene (6 bases). Germline assignment: CDR1 SGDLS and CDR2 YYNGEE. The CDR3 has 14 residues. The ends were cut back, 4 bases at V and 0 bases at J, with 10 bases in the middle. Here the CDR3 reads CASSSNRANYGYTF. CDR3 DNA sequence: TGTGCCAGCAGCTCCAACAGGGCTAACTATGGCTACACCTTC.

V usage is TRBV4-1 and J usage is TRBJ2-4; 8 positions agree with TRBD1. Germline-derived CDR1 and CDR2 are MGHRA and YSYEKL. With 0 bases clipped from V and 15 bases from J, the junction kept 10 bases outside the gene matches. The CDR3 extends over 14 amino acids. CDR3 region: CASSQDWTRQGLYF. The CDR3 region has the DNA TGCGCCAGCAGCCAAGATTGGACGAGACAGGGGTTGTACTTC.

This chain joins TRBV28 and TRBJ1-1; the D is unclear. Germline assignment: CDR1 MDHEN and CDR2 SYDVKM. Trimming stripped 1 base from V and 8 bases from J, with 5 bases between. CDR3 length equals 11 residues. The chain's CDR3 is CASSLFPEAFF. CDR3 in DNA: TGTGCCAGCAGTTTATTCCCAGAAGCTTTCTTT.

The chain combines TRBV30 with TRBJ1-3; TRBD1 matches 8 bases. This CDR3 has 13 amino acids. From germline, CDR1 is GTSNPN and CDR2 SVGIG (reference sequence). Losses at the gene ends were 4 bases for V and 8 bases for J; bases not matched to a gene: 7. The CDR3 spells CAWNRGVSDTIYF. CDR3 DNA: TGTGCCTGGAACAGGGGGGTCTCGGACACCATATATTTT.

The chain recombines TRBV19 with TRBJ1-1; TRBD1 might be the D (5 bases). Germline values: CDR1 LNHDA, CDR2 SQIVND (reference sequence). The CDR3 contains 14 residues. Trimming left V 1 base short and J 5 bases short, with 11 bases between. The CDR3 DNA sequence: TGTGCCAGTAGTATAGGGGGCGCATATACTGAAGCTTTCTTT. Protein: CASSIGGAYTEAFF.

This chain connects TRBV4-2 to TRBJ2-7; TRBD2 agrees at 14 bases. J was trimmed by 2 bases and V by 3 bases; bases with no gene match: 3. The germline gives CDR1 LGHNA, CDR2 YNFKEQ. The CDR3 is 16 residues long. CDR3 nucleotides: TGTGCCAGCAGCCACGGACTAGCGGGGGGCCCCTACGAGCAGTACTTC. Protein product: CASSHGLAGGPYEQYF.

This clone was recorded a few times. The CDR3 loop reads CASRVTVQETQYF. DNA of the CDR3: TGTGCCAGCAGGGTGACAGTCCAAGAGACCCAGTACTTC. The J gene is TRBJ2-5, the V gene TRBV6-1; tentatively, D is TRBD1 (5 bases). CDR3 length: 13 amino acids. V dropped 6 bases and J dropped 1 base, with 9 bases sitting between them. The germline gives CDR1 MNHNS, CDR2 SASEGT.

The chain joins TRBV5-6 to TRBJ1-5; weak D call: TRBD1 (5 bases). The CDR3 totals 15 residues. Germline values: CDR1 SGHDT, CDR2 YYEEEE. The germline V and J ends were trimmed by 0 bases and 0 bases, with 7 bases remaining between them. The DNA of the CDR3 is TGTGCCAGCAGCTTGGGGACACCTAGCAATCAGCCCCAGCATTTT. Translation gives CASSLGTPSNQPQHF. Together with reference TRBV5-6 and TRBJ1-5, the CDR3 gives the full variable domain: DAGVTQSPTHLIKTRGQQVTLRCSPKSGHDTVSWYQQALGQGPQFIFQYYEEEERQRGNFPDRFSGHQFPNYSSELNVNALLLGDSALYLCASSLGTPSNQPQHFGDGTRLSIL.

The chain links TRBV15 to TRBJ2-6; 8 nucleotides match TRBD1. V gave up 3 bases and J gave up 0 bases; unmatched junction bases: 13. CDR1 is LNHNV and CDR2 is YYDKDF in the germline V gene (reference sequence). This CDR3 has 20 amino acids. CDR3 DNA: TGTGCCACCAGCAGGGTTAGTGGGACAGGAACTTCCTCTGGGGCCAACGTCCTGACTTTC. Translating gives CATSRVSGTGTSSGANVLTF.

V is TRBV13 and J is TRBJ2-7; possibly TRBD2 for D (5 bases). This CDR3 region has 14 residues. Trimming shortened V by 6 bases and J by 5 bases, and 17 bases separated the two germline ends. CDR1 and CDR2 (germline): PRHDT, FYEKMQ (reference sequence). CDR3 in DNA: TGTGCCAGCAGTTGGGTGGTTGACGGGAACGAGCAGTACTTC. Amino acids: CASSWVVDGNEQYF.

Turning to this clone: Other DNA sequences in the same sample also yield this CDR3. The chain employs TRBV9 and TRBJ2-7, with TRBD2 matching 7 bases. V was pared by 2 bases and J by 0 bases, with 2 bases of the junction left unmatched. Germline V gene sequence: CDR1 SGDLS, CDR2 YYNGEE. The length of the CDR3 is 14 residues. The CDR3 reads CASSVGGSSYEQYF. The DNA for the CDR3 is TGTGCCAGCAGCGTCGGCGGGAGCTCCTACGAGCAGTACTTC.

The gene calls are TRBV10-3 and TRBJ2-1; the match to TRBD1 covers 8 bases. The trim removed 3 bases at V and 8 bases at J, leaving 9 bases unmatched. CDR1 is ENHRY and CDR2 is SYGVKD in the germline V gene. The CDR3 covers 15 residues. The CDR3 DNA reads as TGTGCCATCAGTGATCCCTGGCAGGGGGCCGATGAGCAGTTCTTC. Translation: CAISDPWQGADEQFF.

The chain joins TRBV4-1 to TRBJ2-1, with TRBD1 identical over 10 bases. The CDR3 runs to 17 residues. Germline V gene sequence: CDR1 MGHRA, CDR2 YSYEKL. V trimming: 3 bases; J trimming: 3 bases; junction bases outside the gene matches: 8. The CDR3 nucleotides read TGCGCCAGCAGCCAGGGAGGACAGGGGGTCGGCTACAATGAGCAGTTCTTC. Translated, it gives CASSQGGQGVGYNEQFF.

This chain links TRBV5-1 with TRBJ1-4; TRBD1 is a possible D gene (6 bases). In germline, CDR1 is SGHRS, CDR2 YFSETQ. Trimming took 3 bases from V and 0 from J, leaving 9 bases between them. CDR3 length equals 15 residues. The CDR3, as DNA: TGCGCCAGCAGCTCCAACAGGGCAACTAATGAAAAACTGTTTTTT. Protein: CASSSNRATNEKLFF.

The gene calls are TRBV7-2 and TRBJ1-1; 7 bases are a match to TRBD1. J was trimmed by 3 bases and V by 5 bases; bases with no gene match: 12. The CDR3 is made up of 16 amino acids. Germline CDR1 is SGHTA and CDR2 is FQGNSA. In DNA, the CDR3 is TGTGCCAGCAGCCTATTCTCCGGGACAGATCACACTGAAGCTTTCTTT. It encodes CASSLFSGTDHTEAFF.

The chain uses TRBV27 and TRBJ2-4; a weak D match, TRBD2 (5 bases). The germline V gene encodes CDR1 MNHEY and CDR2 SMNVEV (reference sequence). With 5 bases removed from V and 5 bases from J, the gap between germline ends came to 16 bases. The CDR3 runs 15 residues. This CDR3 is CASSELGSSQNIQYF. The CDR3 DNA is TGTGCCAGCAGTGAGCTTGGGTCTAGCCAAAACATTCAGTACTTC.

This rearrangement joins TRBV7-7 to TRBJ2-7, with 8 bases aligning to TRBD2. The CDR3 is made up of 13 amino acids. CDR1 is SSHAT, CDR2 FNYEAQ, per germline (reference sequence). The V and J ends lost 5 bases and 4 bases, in that order; junction bases with no gene match: 4. The CDR3 region has the DNA TGTGCCAGCAGCCCGGGACTAGGTTACGAGCAGTACTTC. It yields the protein CASSPGLGYEQYF.